This TCR beta chain was sequenced in a study of spatial heterogeneity in lung cancer. Across the study: More than eight raw reads, on average, carried each unique TCR and UMI combination. General study points: Intratumoral expanded alpha and beta TCR counts were found to track tumor mutation counts.

This clonotype was seen at least ten times. Its matching antigen is unknown. V was cut by 1 base and J by 6 bases, with 7 bases left in between. CDR3 length: 12 residues. Germline CDR1 reads MGHRA; CDR2 reads YSYEKL. Time point given: sample taken at primary tumor resection. The study sequenced unsorted whole RNA from tumor, nontumor lung or frozen PBMC. Every cDNA TCR molecule received its own unique molecular identifier. TCRdb recomputed calls from the 5' RACE reads with MiXCR, one row per CDR3 protein. The data contain 13,000 or so distinct CDR3 sequences, approximately 5.4% of them singletons. The sequence came from a female donor with early-stage non-small cell lung cancer. The chain couples TRBV4-1 to TRBJ2-7; no clear D. Material: lung tumor tissue, obtained at surgery. The chain's CDR3 is CASSQVGSEQYF. CDR3 DNA: TGCGCCAGCAGCCAAGTTGGAAGCGAGCAGTACTTC.